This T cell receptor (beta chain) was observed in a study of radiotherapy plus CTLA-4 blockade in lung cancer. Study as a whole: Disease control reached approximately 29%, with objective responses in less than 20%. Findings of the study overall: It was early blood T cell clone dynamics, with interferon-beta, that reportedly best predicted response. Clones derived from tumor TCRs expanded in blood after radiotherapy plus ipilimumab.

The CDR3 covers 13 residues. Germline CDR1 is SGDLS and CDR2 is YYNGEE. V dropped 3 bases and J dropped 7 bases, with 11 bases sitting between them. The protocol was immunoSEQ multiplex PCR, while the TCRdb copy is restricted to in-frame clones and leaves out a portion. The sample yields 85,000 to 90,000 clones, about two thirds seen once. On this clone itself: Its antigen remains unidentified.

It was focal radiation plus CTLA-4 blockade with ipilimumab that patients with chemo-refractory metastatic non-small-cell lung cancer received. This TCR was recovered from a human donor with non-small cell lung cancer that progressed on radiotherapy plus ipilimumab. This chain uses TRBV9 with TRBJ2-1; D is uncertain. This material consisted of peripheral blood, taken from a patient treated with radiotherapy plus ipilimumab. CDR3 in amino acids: CASSGEGLNEQFF. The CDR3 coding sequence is TGTGCCAGCAGCGGCGAAGGGTTAAATGAGCAGTTCTTC.